This record concerns one T cell receptor (beta chain) sequence. Antigen specificity is unknown. The sample originates from a study of cytomegalovirus exposure and HLA in healthy donors. The repertoire was sequenced with immunoSEQ multiplex PCR; TCRdb's copy has only in-frame clones and lacks some. Counted here are nearly 110,000 clones, approximately 90% occurring once; the ten biggest clones make up around 1.9%. Overall study results and limits: The authors confirmed in vitro that three CMV-associated chains were specific for CMV antigens.

This clonotype was sampled from a woman younger than 35 in good health and CMV-seropositive. Material for sequencing was PBMCs.

CDR3: CASSPLRGVVGGYTF. CDR3 sequence (DNA): TGTGCCAGCAGCCCCCTTCGTGGAGTAGTAGGCGGCTACACCTTC. The rearrangement links TRBV14 to TRBJ1-2; D not certain. The V end lost 4 bases, the J end lost 8 bases, and 20 bases lay between the germline ends. This CDR3 has 15 amino acids. The germline CDR1 and CDR2 sequences are SGHDN and FVKESK.